This T cell receptor beta chain was captured by sequencing in a study of blood T cell repertoires in COVID-19. Study at large: Sites across the United States, Italy and Spain contributed samples from acute and convalescent COVID-19.

Produced via immunoSEQ multiplex PCR; TCRdb's table is partial and in-frame only. This table holds approximately 200,000 clones, 75% to 90% found once. Participants spanned ages about 18 to 90 years and resided in 20 to 30 US areas. Someone with COVID-19 had been met by exposed participants within 2 weeks before study entry. Trimming left V 2 bases short and J 5 bases short, with 7 bases between. Germline V gene sequence: CDR1 MNHEY, CDR2 SMNVEV (reference sequence). The CDR3 covers 13 residues. The sequence was collected from a woman between 25 and 40 years old who had been exposed to COVID-19. Sequencing was carried out using PBMCs or T cells enriched from blood (not recorded which). The gene calls are TRBV27 and TRBJ1-5, with D possibly matching TRBD1 (5 bases). The CDR3 DNA sequence: TGTGCCAGCAGTTTAGTAGGGGATCAGCCCCAGCATTTT. This codes for CASSLVGDQPQHF.